This T cell receptor beta chain came from a study of CD8+ T cells in alopecia areata. Described treatment: oral pan-JAK inhibitor, 5-10 mg twice daily. Extraction and reverse transcription of RNA yielded cDNA as the sequencing template. TCRdb keeps only in-frame clones here, not all; method: immunoSEQ multiplex PCR. The sample comprises about 160,000 clones, roughly 65% of which are singletons, and more than 0.7% rests with the top ten. The sample here was CD4+ T cells sorted from blood, taken at week 4, from a patient treated with tofacitinib. This receptor was taken from a human donor with alopecia areata.

This CDR3 reads CASTVREDSYNEQFF. CDR3 bases: TGTGCCAGCACGGTTCGGGAGGACTCCTACAATGAGCAGTTCTTC. The V and J genes are TRBV2 and TRBJ2-1, with 7 bases fitting TRBD2. The V and J ends lost 7 bases and 0 bases, in that order; junction bases with no gene match: 6. The CDR3 runs 15 residues. Germline-derived CDR1 and CDR2 are SNHLY and FYNNEI.